This T cell receptor (beta chain) was found in a study of blood T cells in healthy people across ages. Notes on this clonotype: What it binds is not known.

Alongside a J-beta primer mix, a sample-barcoded 5' primer served in a second PCR lasting 7 to 11 cycles. Each CDR3 protein is one row after TCRdb ran MiXCR on the 5' RACE reads. The sample shows about 1,500,000 distinct CDR3 sequences, roughly 30% of them seen only once. Findings of the study overall: Unknown CMV status may confound age-related changes in expanded clones. Estimated diversity, derived from one million T cells, was regarded as an underestimate.

The specimen sequenced was blood. The clonotype was recovered from a woman younger than 45 in good health.

In DNA form, the CDR3 reads TGTGCCAGCAGTGTCCCTAGGACAGGGGGCTACGAGCAGTACTTC. Its translation is CASSVPRTGGYEQYF. The rearrangement uses TRBV2 and TRBJ2-7; 10 positions agree with TRBD1. The CDR3 length is 15 residues. V lost 4 bases and J lost 3; bases outside the gene matches: 6. Germline-derived CDR1 and CDR2 are SNHLY and FYNNEI.